These 7 T cell receptor beta chains share one sample of origin, sequenced in a study of control samples from healthy donors and cancer patients. The protocol was immunoSEQ multiplex PCR, while the TCRdb copy is restricted to in-frame clones and leaves out a portion. The sample lists tens of thousands of clones, more than 80% seen once, with approximately 2.9% in the top ten. The sample comprised PBMCs. These receptors originate from a woman between 50 and 59 years old with lung cancer.

The rearrangement uses TRBV6-1 and TRBJ1-2, with D unclear. Germline CDR1 MNHNS, CDR2 SASEGT. V was pared by 2 bases and J by 4 bases, with 5 bases between. The CDR3 runs to 12 residues. DNA for the CDR3: TGTGCCAGCAGTGAATCAGGCTATGGCTACACCTTC. Amino acids: CASSESGYGYTF.

The CDR3, as DNA: TGTGCCAGCAGCATCGGACAGCCTGAAGCTTTCTTT. It is translated as CASSIGQPEAFF. J is TRBJ1-1 and V is TRBV7-2; possibly TRBD1 for D (6 bases). V was shortened by 5 bases and J by 6 bases, with 10 bases between the two germline ends. The CDR3 totals 12 residues. The germline V gene has CDR1 SGHTA and CDR2 FQGNSA.

CDR3 residues: CASSFRGASYEQYF. The CDR3 nucleotides read TGTGCCAGCAGTTTTCGTGGTGCCTCCTACGAGCAGTACTTC. This chain joins TRBV28 and TRBJ2-7, with D uncertain. V lost 3 bases and J lost 0, with 9 bases in between. There are 14 residues in the CDR3. The germline V gene encodes CDR1 MDHEN and CDR2 SYDVKM.

The table lists this clone with a few counts. The V gene is TRBV11-3, the J gene TRBJ1-2; 7 positions agree with TRBD1. Germline CDR1 is SGHNT and CDR2 is YENEEA. The J segment lost 3 bases and the V segment lost 8 bases, leaving 6 bases of the junction unmatched. This CDR3 has 13 residues. CDR3 region: CASQKGGDYGYTF. In DNA, the CDR3 is TGTGCCAGCCAAAAAGGGGGCGACTATGGCTACACCTTC.

The V and J genes are TRBV19 and TRBJ1-5; D is undetermined. The CDR3 loop spans 15 amino acids. The V end lost 5 bases, the J end lost 2 bases, and 13 bases lay between the germline ends. Germline-derived CDR1 and CDR2 are LNHDA and SQIVND (reference sequence). CDR3 nucleotide sequence: TGTGCCAGTAGTGCACAGAACCTTGGCAATCAGCCCCAGCATTTT. Translating gives CASSAQNLGNQPQHF.

This chain connects TRBV2 to TRBJ1-5, with a possible D match to TRBD1 (5 bases). The CDR3 length is 14 residues. Trimming took 8 bases from V and 7 from J, leaving 18 bases between them. Germline values: CDR1 SNHLY, CDR2 FYNNEI. CDR3 sequence (DNA): TGTGCCAGCGAGAAGACGCGAGGGGAGCAGCCCCAGCATTTT. Its translation: CASEKTRGEQPQHF.

The chain links TRBV4-2 to TRBJ2-3, with TRBD1 identical over 8 bases. The CDR3 length is 17 residues. With 0 bases clipped from V and 1 base from J, the junction kept 6 bases outside the gene matches. In germline, CDR1 is LGHNA, CDR2 YNFKEQ. DNA of the CDR3: TGTGCCAGCAGCCAAGAACTGACAGGGGAGGGCACAGATACGCAGTATTTT. Residues: CASSQELTGEGTDTQYF.